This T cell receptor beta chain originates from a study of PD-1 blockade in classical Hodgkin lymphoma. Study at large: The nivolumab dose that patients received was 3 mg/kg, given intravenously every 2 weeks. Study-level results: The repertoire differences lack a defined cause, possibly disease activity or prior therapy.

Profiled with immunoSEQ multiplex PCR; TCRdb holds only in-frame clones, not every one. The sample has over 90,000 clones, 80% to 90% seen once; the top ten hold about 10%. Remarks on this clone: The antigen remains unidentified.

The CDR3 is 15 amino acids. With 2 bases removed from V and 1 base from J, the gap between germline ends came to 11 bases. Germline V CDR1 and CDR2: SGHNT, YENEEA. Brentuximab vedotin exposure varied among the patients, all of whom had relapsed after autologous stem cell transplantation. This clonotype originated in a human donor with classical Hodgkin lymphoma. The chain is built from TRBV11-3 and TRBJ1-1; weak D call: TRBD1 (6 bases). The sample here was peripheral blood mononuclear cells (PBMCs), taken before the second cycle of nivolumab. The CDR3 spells CASSLSPTGNTEAFF. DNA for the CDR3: TGTGCCAGCAGCTTATCTCCGACAGGGAACACTGAAGCTTTCTTT.